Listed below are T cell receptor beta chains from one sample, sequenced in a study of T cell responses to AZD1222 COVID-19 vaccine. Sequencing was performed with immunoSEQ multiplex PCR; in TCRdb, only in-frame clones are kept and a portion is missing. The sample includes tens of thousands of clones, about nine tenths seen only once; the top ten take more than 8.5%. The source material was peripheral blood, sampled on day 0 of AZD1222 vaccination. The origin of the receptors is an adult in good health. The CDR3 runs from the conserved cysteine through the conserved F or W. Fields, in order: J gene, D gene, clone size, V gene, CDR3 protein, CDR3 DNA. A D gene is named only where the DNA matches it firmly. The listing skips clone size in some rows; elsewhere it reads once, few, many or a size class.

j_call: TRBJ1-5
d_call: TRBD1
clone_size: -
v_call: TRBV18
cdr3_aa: CASSRELQGGGQPQHF
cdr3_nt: TGTGCCAGCTCCCGAGAGCTGCAAGGGGGCGGTCAGCCCCAGCATTTT

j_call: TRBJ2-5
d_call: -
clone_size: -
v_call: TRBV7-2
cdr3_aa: CASSSQGGAQETQYF
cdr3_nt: TGTGCCAGCAGCTCCCAGGGGGGGGCCCAAGAGACCCAGTACTTC

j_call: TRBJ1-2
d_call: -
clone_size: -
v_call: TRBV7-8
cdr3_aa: CASSLLNSPYGYTF
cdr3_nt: TGTGCCAGCAGCTTACTCAACAGCCCCTATGGCTACACCTTC

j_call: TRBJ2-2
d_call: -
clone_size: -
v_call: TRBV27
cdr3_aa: CASSLASGELFF
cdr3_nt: TGTGCCAGCAGTCTTGCTTCTGGGGAGCTGTTTTTT

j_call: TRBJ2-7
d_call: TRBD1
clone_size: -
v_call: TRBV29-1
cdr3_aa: CSARAEGGVDEQYF
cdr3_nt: TGCAGCGCCCGCGCAGAAGGGGGCGTCGACGAGCAGTACTTC

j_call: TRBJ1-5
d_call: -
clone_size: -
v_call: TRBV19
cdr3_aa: CASSIQGPNNQPQHF
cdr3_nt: TGTGCCAGTAGTATCCAGGGACCTAATAATCAGCCCCAGCATTTT

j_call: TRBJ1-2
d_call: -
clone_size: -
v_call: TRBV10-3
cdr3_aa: CAISGGYGYTF
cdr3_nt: TGTGCCATCAGCGGGGGCTATGGCTACACCTTC

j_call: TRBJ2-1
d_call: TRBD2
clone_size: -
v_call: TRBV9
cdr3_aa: CASSVQAGPSYNEQFF
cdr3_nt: TGTGCCAGCAGCGTCCAAGCGGGACCCTCCTACAATGAGCAGTTCTTC

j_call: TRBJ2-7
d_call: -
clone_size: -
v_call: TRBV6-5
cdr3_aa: CASSYERISEQYF
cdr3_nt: TGTGCCAGCAGTTACGAAAGGATCTCCGAGCAGTACTTC

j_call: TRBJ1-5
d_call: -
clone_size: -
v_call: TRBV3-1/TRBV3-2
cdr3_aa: CASSQGTVAGHQPQHF
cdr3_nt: TGTGCCAGCAGCCAAGGTACCGTGGCAGGGCATCAGCCCCAGCATTTT

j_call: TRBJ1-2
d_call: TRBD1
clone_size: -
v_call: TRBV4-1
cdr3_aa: CASSQDPRGIAYGYTF
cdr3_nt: TGCGCCAGCAGCCAAGACCCCAGGGGGATTGCCTATGGCTACACCTTC

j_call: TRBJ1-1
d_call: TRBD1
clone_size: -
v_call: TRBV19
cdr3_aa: CASSIEGRGRGTAFF
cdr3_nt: TGTGCCAGTAGTATAGAAGGCAGGGGGCGCGGAACAGCTTTCTTT

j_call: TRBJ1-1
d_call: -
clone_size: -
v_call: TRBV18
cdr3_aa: CASSPQRVNTEAFF
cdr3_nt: TGTGCCAGCTCACCACAGAGAGTGAACACTGAAGCTTTCTTT

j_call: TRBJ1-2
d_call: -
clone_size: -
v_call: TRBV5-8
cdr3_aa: CASSQTVLGYTF
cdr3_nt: TGTGCCAGCAGCCAAACAGTTCTAGGCTACACCTTC

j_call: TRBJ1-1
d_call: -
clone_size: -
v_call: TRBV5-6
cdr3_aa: CASSLGTVNTEAFF
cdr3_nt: TGTGCCAGCAGCTTGGGGACAGTGAACACTGAAGCTTTCTTT

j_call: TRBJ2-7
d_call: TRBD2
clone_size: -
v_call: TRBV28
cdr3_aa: CASTTSGLAGARSYEQYF
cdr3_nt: TGTGCCAGCACCACCTCGGGACTAGCGGGAGCCCGCTCCTACGAGCAGTACTTC

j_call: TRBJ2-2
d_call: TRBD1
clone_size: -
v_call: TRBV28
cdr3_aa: CASRGDRATGELFF
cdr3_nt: TGTGCCAGCAGGGGGGACAGGGCCACCGGGGAGCTGTTTTTT

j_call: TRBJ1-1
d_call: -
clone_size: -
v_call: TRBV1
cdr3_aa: CTSSTESNTEAFF
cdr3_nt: TGCACCAGCAGCACGGAATCGAACACTGAAGCTTTCTTT

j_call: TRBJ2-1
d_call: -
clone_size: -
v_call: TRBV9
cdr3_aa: CASSVQGGSYNEQFF
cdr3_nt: TGTGCCAGCAGCGTTCAGGGGGGCTCCTACAATGAGCAGTTCTTC

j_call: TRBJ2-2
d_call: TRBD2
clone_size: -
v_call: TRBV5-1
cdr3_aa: CASSSSWAGGSNTGELFF
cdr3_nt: TGCGCCAGCAGCTCCTCCTGGGCGGGAGGTTCGAACACCGGGGAGCTGTTTTTT

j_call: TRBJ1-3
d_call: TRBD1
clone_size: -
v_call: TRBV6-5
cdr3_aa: CASSYSDRGYTIYF
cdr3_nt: TGTGCCAGCAGTTACTCCGACAGGGGATACACCATATATTTT

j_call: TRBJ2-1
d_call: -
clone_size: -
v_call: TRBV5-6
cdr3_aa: CASSSLGVDYYNEQFF
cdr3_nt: TGTGCCAGCAGCTCTTTAGGGGTGGATTACTACAATGAGCAGTTCTTC

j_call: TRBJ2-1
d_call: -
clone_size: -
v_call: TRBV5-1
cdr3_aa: CASSFTALAENNEQFF
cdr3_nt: TGCGCCAGCAGCTTCACGGCCCTAGCTGAGAACAATGAGCAGTTCTTC

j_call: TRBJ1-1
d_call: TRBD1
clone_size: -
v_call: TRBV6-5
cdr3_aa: CASRQGVNTEAFF
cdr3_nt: TGTGCCAGCAGACAGGGGGTGAACACTGAAGCTTTCTTT

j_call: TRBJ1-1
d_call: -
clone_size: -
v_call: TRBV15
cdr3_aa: CATSRAANTEAFF
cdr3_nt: TGTGCCACCAGCAGAGCGGCGAACACTGAAGCTTTCTTT

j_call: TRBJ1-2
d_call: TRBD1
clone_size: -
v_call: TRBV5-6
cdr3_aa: CASSPPGQTFYGYTF
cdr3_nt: TGTGCCAGCAGCCCGCCGGGACAGACCTTCTATGGCTACACCTTC

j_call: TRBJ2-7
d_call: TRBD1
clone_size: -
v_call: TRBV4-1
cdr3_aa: CASSHELRDRQYF
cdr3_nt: TGCGCCAGCAGCCACGAACTCCGGGACAGGCAGTACTTC

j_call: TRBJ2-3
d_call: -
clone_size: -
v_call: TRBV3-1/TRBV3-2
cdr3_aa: CASSQDPLRKSRDTQYF
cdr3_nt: TGTGCCAGCAGCCAAGATCCCCTCAGGAAGTCGAGAGATACGCAGTATTTT

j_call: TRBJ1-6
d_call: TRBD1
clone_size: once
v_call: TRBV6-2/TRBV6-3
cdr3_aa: CASSYEGQNSPLHF
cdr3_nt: TGTGCCAGCAGTTATGAGGGACAGAATTCACCCCTCCACTTT

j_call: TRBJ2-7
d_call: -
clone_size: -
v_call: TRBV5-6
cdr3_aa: CASSLYYEQYF
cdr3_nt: TGTGCCAGCAGCTTATACTACGAGCAGTACTTC

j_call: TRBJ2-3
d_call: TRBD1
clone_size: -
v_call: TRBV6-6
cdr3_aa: CASIRQGISTDTQYF
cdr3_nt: TGTGCCAGCATTAGACAGGGTATTTCCACAGATACGCAGTATTTT

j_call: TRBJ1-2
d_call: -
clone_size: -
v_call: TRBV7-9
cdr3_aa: CASSLRDGYGYTF
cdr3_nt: TGTGCCAGCAGCTTAAGGGACGGATATGGCTACACCTTC

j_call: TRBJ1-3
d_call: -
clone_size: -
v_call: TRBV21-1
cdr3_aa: CASGLLGAGNTIYF
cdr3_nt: TGTGCCAGCGGGCTCCTAGGGGCTGGAAACACCATATATTTT

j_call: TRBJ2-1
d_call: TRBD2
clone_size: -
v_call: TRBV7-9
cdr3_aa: CASSPTSGGPRANEQFF
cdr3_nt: TGTGCCAGCAGCCCCACTAGCGGGGGGCCCCGAGCCAATGAGCAGTTCTTC

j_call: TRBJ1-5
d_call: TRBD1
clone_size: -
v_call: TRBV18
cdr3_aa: CASSSRGVSEQPQHF
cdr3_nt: TGTGCCAGCTCGTCCAGGGGGGTTTCGGAACAGCCCCAGCATTTT

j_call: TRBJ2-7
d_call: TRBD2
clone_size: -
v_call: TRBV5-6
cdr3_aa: CASSSRGLAGGPSYEQYF
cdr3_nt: TGTGCCAGCAGCTCAAGGGGACTAGCGGGAGGGCCCTCTTACGAGCAGTACTTC

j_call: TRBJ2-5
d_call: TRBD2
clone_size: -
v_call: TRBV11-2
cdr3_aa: CASSLGSGALYQETQYF
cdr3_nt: TGTGCCAGCAGCTTGGGTAGCGGGGCGCTGTACCAAGAGACCCAGTACTTC

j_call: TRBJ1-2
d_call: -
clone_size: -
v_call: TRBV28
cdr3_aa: CASSLQGRYGYTF
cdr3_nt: TGTGCCAGCAGTCTACAGGGAAGATATGGCTACACCTTC

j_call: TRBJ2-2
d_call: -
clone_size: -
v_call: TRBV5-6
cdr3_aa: CASSQLQGNTGELFF
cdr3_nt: TGTGCCAGCAGCCAGCTACAGGGGAACACCGGGGAGCTGTTTTTT

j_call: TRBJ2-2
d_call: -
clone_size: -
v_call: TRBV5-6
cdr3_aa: CASSFGLILGGELFF
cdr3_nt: TGTGCCAGCAGCTTCGGACTCATCCTAGGCGGGGAGCTGTTTTTT

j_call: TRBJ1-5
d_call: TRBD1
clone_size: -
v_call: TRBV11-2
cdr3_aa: CASSLGTGINQPQHF
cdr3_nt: TGTGCCAGCAGTCTCGGGACAGGGATCAATCAGCCCCAGCATTTT

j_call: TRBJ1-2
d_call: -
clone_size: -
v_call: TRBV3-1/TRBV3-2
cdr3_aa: CASSQGTSYGYTF
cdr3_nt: TGTGCCAGCAGCCAAGGAACGTCATATGGCTACACCTTC

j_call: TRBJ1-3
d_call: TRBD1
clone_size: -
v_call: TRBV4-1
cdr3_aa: CASSPGQGAGNTIYF
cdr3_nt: TGCGCCAGCAGCCCCGGACAGGGGGCTGGAAACACCATATATTTT